Presented here are 31 T cell receptor beta chains from one specimen sequenced in a study of blood T cell repertoires in COVID-19. The table came from immunoSEQ multiplex PCR; TCRdb's copy has only in-frame clones and leaves some out. The repertoire holds hundreds of thousands of clones, with 80% to 90% as singletons. The sequencing input was PBMCs or T cells enriched from blood (not recorded which). These receptors were collected from a man aged 25-45 years who had recovered from COVID-19.

This chain joins TRBV6-5 and TRBJ1-1, with 9 nucleotides matching TRBD1. The CDR3 runs to 12 residues. Trimming cost V 7 bases and J 11 bases; bases outside gene matches: 8. Looked up from germline, CDR1 is MNHEY and CDR2 is SVGAGI. The CDR3, as DNA: TGTGCCAGCACCCCCGGGACAGGGATCGCTTTCTTT. This translates into CASTPGTGIAFF.

The V and J genes are TRBV18 and TRBJ1-4; 8 nucleotides align to TRBD1. In germline, CDR1 is KGHSH, CDR2 LQKENI. V shed 3 bases and J 3 bases; nucleotides not matched to a gene: 3. The CDR3 contains 15 residues. The CDR3 DNA reads TGTGCCAGCTCACCTTCAGGGGGCTCTAATGAAAAACTGTTTTTT. Amino acids: CASSPSGGSNEKLFF.

This rearrangement joins TRBV30 to TRBJ1-6; D is possibly TRBD1 (6 bases). Per germline, CDR1 GTSNPN and CDR2 SVGIG (reference sequence). The CDR3 totals 13 residues. V was clipped by 4 bases and J by 7 bases, with 11 bases between them. CDR3 nucleotides: TGTGCCTGGACGAACAGGGCCAATTCACCCCTCCACTTT. It codes for CAWTNRANSPLHF.

The V and J genes are TRBV5-1 and TRBJ2-7; TRBD1 is a possible D gene (5 bases). Germline V gene data show CDR1 as SGHRS and CDR2 as YFSETQ. This CDR3 has 11 amino acids. V was pared by 4 bases and J by 4 bases, with 6 bases between. The CDR3 DNA reads as TGCGCCAGCAGCCCAGGGTACGAGCAGTACTTC. It is translated as CASSPGYEQYF.

The chain's CDR3 is CASSLQSYQPQHF. CDR3 nucleotide sequence: TGTGCCAGCAGTTTACAGTCGTATCAGCCCCAGCATTTT. V is TRBV12-3 or TRBV12-4 and J is TRBJ1-5, with D uncertain. The ends were cut back, 2 bases at V and 5 bases at J, with 7 bases in the middle. The CDR3 runs 13 residues.

V usage is TRBV19 and J usage is TRBJ2-7, with D perhaps TRBD1 (6 bases). Germline loops: CDR1 LNHDA, CDR2 SQIVND (reference sequence). V was pared by 4 bases and J by 6 bases, with 16 bases between. The CDR3 spans 14 residues. The CDR3 reads CASSRDNSLLEQYF. As DNA, the CDR3 is TGTGCCAGTAGTAGGGACAACTCGCTTCTCGAGCAGTACTTC.

A single count supports this clone. The V gene is TRBV13, the J gene TRBJ1-3, with D possibly TRBD1 on 6 matching bases. The CDR3 runs to 15 residues. The V and J ends lost 2 bases and 3 bases respectively, with 11 bases between them. Looked up from germline, CDR1 is PRHDT and CDR2 is FYEKMQ (reference sequence). The CDR3 protein is CASSLQGPRGNTIYF. The CDR3 coding sequence is TGTGCCAGCAGCTTACAGGGGCCGCGTGGAAACACCATATATTTT.

The chain carries TRBV7-9 and TRBJ2-2; TRBD1 matches at 7 bases. V was clipped by 1 base and J by 0 bases; unmatched bases: 2. The CDR3 covers 16 residues. CDR1 and CDR2 (germline): SEHNR, FQNEAQ (reference sequence). The CDR3 here is CASSLGTGPNTGELFF. Written as DNA, the CDR3 is TGTGCCAGCAGCTTAGGGACAGGACCGAACACCGGGGAGCTGTTTTTT.

This chain connects TRBV5-6 to TRBJ2-5; TRBD2 agrees at 8 bases. The ends lost 1 base at V and 3 bases at J; junction bases unmatched: 2. Germline CDR1 and CDR2: SGHDT and YYEEEE. This CDR3 contains 14 residues. CDR3 sequence reads: CASSLTSGEETQYF. DNA of the CDR3: TGTGCCAGCAGCTTGACTAGCGGAGAAGAGACCCAGTACTTC.

The gene calls are TRBV6-5 and TRBJ2-3, with D perhaps matching TRBD2 (5 bases). Trimming removed 2 bases from V and 6 bases from J, with 9 bases in between. Germline CDR1 MNHEY, CDR2 SVGAGI. The CDR3 is made up of 13 amino acids. Written as DNA, the CDR3 is TGTGCCAGCAGTTACGTCCAGCGGGATACGCAGTATTTT. It translates to CASSYVQRDTQYF.

The chain employs TRBV24-1 and TRBJ2-1; D might be TRBD1 (6 bases). The CDR3 totals 13 residues. Germline V gene lookup returns CDR1 KGHDR and CDR2 SFDVKD. Trimming removed 9 bases at V and 8 bases at J, with 16 bases between. The CDR3 region has the DNA TGTGCCACCCAAGGACAGTTTAATGATGAGCAGTTCTTC. Protein sequence: CATQGQFNDEQFF.

The genes are TRBV5-6 and TRBJ1-5; 10 nucleotides match TRBD1. J gave up 7 bases and V 4 bases, and 5 bases lay outside the gene matches. This CDR3 contains 14 residues. The V gene's germline CDR1 is SGHDT and CDR2 YYEEEE. The DNA of the CDR3 is TGTGCCAGCAGCGGGACAGGGGTCCGGCAGCCCCAGCATTTT. Translation gives CASSGTGVRQPQHF.

A note on this clone: One junction end disagrees with the germline gene, perhaps due to a read error. The chain employs TRBV5-4 and TRBJ1-1, with D maybe TRBD1 (6 bases). The CDR3 runs 16 residues. The germline V gene has CDR1 SGHNT and CDR2 YYREEE (reference sequence). The CDR3 sequence: CASSLEGVQVNSEAFF. In nucleotides, the CDR3 is TGTGCCAGCAGCCTCGAGGGGGTACAGGTGAACTCTGAAGCTTTCTTT.

V is TRBV28 and J is TRBJ2-7; D not certain. Trimming took 5 bases from V and 2 from J, leaving 10 bases between them. CDR1 and CDR2 (germline): MDHEN, SYDVKM. CDR3 length: 13 residues. In DNA, the CDR3 is TGTGCCAGCAGTCCTCATAGCACCTACGAGCAGTACTTC. It specifies CASSPHSTYEQYF. Looking up the rest from reference TRBV28 and TRBJ2-7 gives the full variable domain: DVKVTQSSRYLVKRTGEKVFLECVQDMDHENMFWYRQDPGLGLRLIYFSYDVKMKEKGDIPEGYSVSREKKERFSLILESASTNQTSMYLCASSPHSTYEQYFGPGTRLTVT.

The rearrangement uses TRBV9 and TRBJ2-1; maybe TRBD1 (6 bases). The CDR3 is 15 residues long. The germline V gene has CDR1 SGDLS and CDR2 YYNGEE. V lost 2 bases, J lost 9 bases, and 18 bases lay in between. The CDR3 here is CASSVRGSNTGEQFF. The CDR3 region has the DNA TGTGCCAGCAGCGTTAGGGGGTCCAATACAGGTGAGCAGTTCTTC.

The V call is TRBV27, the J call TRBJ1-4, with unresolved D. The CDR3 contains 14 residues. Germline loops: CDR1 MNHEY, CDR2 SMNVEV (reference sequence). V gave up 8 bases and J gave up 0 bases, with 10 bases separating them. The CDR3 DNA reads as TGTGCCAGCTCCCTCGGTCCAACTAATGAAAAACTGTTTTTT. Translated, it gives CASSLGPTNEKLFF. Based on the CDR3 plus reference TRBV27 and TRBJ1-4, the full variable domain is EAQVTQNPRYLITVTGKKLTVTCSQNMNHEYMSWYRQDPGLGLRQIYYSMNVEVTDKGDVPEGYKVSRKEKRNFPLILESPSPNQTSLYFCASSLGPTNEKLFFGSGTQLSVL.

This clone was seen a few times. V and J are TRBV3-1 (or the pseudogene TRBV3-2) and TRBJ2-3; 9 bases are a match to TRBD2. V trimming: 4 bases; J trimming: 3 bases; junction bases outside the gene matches: 5. CDR3 size: 15 residues. The germline V gene has CDR1 LGHDT and CDR2 YNNKEL (reference sequence). As DNA, the CDR3 is TGTGCCAGCAGCCGAGAAGCGGGAGGTACAGATACGCAGTATTTT. Encoded protein: CASSREAGGTDTQYF.

The gene calls are TRBV11-2 and TRBJ2-1, with 11 bases fitting TRBD2. This CDR3 contains 12 residues. Trimming took 5 bases from V and 10 from J; bases not matched to a gene: 1. The germline V gene has CDR1 SGHAT and CDR2 FQNNGV. The CDR3 bases are TGTGCCAGCAGCCGACTAGCGGGAGAGCAGTTCTTC. Protein sequence: CASSRLAGEQFF.

The CDR3 nucleotides are TGTGCCAGCAGTGGGCAGTATCTGCTTGTTGCGAACTATGGCTACACCTTC. Amino acid sequence: CASSGQYLLVANYGYTF. The chain links TRBV28 to TRBJ1-2; no firm D call. Germline CDR1 and CDR2: MDHEN and SYDVKM. The CDR3 runs 17 residues. V was cut by 5 bases and J by 2 bases, with 21 bases left in between.

The sample holds one count of this clone. The CDR3 DNA follows: TGTGCCAGCAGCTTAGCCCTCGGGGGGAGCGCAGATACGCAGTATTTT. It encodes CASSLALGGSADTQYF. The chain is built from TRBV7-6 and TRBJ2-3, with 7 bases fitting TRBD2. V lost 0 bases to trimming and J lost 4 bases; unmatched junction nucleotides: 7. CDR3 length: 16 residues. In germline, CDR1 is SGHVS, CDR2 FNYEAQ.

This chain joins TRBV7-6 and TRBJ1-3, with a weak D call TRBD1 (5 bases). CDR1 is SGHVS and CDR2 is FNYEAQ in the germline V gene. This CDR3 contains 16 residues. V lost 0 bases, J lost 0 bases, and 9 bases lay in between. The CDR3 bases are TGTGCCAGCAGCTTAGCGGCGGGGGGCTCTGGAAACACCATATATTTT. Translated, it gives CASSLAAGGSGNTIYF.

This chain uses TRBV21-1 with TRBJ2-7; the table's TRBD2 call for D was not verified on the DNA. TRBV21-1 is a known pseudogene. The CDR3 is made up of 13 amino acids. The CDR3 loop is CASSPRRLYEQYF. CDR3 coding DNA: TGTGCCAGCAGCCCGCGAAGACTTTACGAGCAGTACTTC.

This clone was counted a single time. The J gene is TRBJ1-6, the V gene TRBV6-1; 11 nucleotides agree with TRBD1. This CDR3 has 15 residues. J lost 10 bases, V lost 2 bases, and 4 bases had no gene match. The germline V gene encodes CDR1 MNHNS and CDR2 SASEGT. The CDR3 DNA is TGTGCCAGCAGTGAACACGGGACAGGGGGATCACCCCTCCACTTT. Translating gives CASSEHGTGGSPLHF.

The chain uses TRBV2 and TRBJ1-5; the match to TRBD1 covers 9 bases. The germline gives CDR1 SNHLY, CDR2 FYNNEI. This CDR3 is built from 15 residues. Losses at the gene ends were 6 bases for V and 2 bases for J; bases not matched to a gene: 5. The CDR3 reads CASSSQGAGNQPQHF. DNA of the CDR3: TGTGCCAGCAGCTCACAGGGGGCCGGCAATCAGCCCCAGCATTTT.

The chain employs TRBV6-2 or TRBV6-3 and TRBJ2-5; 14 nucleotides line up with TRBD2. V lost 6 bases and J lost 4; bases outside the gene matches: 7. This CDR3 is built from 16 residues. Germline loops: CDR1 MNHEY, CDR2 SVGEGT. CDR3 loop: CASSPSGLAGGETQYF. The CDR3 coding sequence is TGTGCCAGCAGCCCTAGTGGACTAGCGGGAGGAGAGACCCAGTACTTC.

The rearrangement uses TRBV11-2 and TRBJ2-7; maybe TRBD2 (5 bases). Germline CDR1 reads SGHAT; CDR2 reads FQNNGV. Trimming removed 5 bases from V and 3 bases from J, with 17 bases in between. This CDR3 has 15 amino acids. CDR3 nucleotides: TGTGCCAGCAGCCCGCGCGGGCCTTCCTTCTACGAGCAGTACTTC. It yields the protein CASSPRGPSFYEQYF. Full variable domain (rest looked up from reference TRBV11-2 and TRBJ2-7): EAGVAQSPRYKIIEKRQSVAFWCNPISGHATLYWYQQILGQGPKLLIQFQNNGVVDDSQLPKDRFSAERLKGVDSTLKIQPAKLEDSAVYLCASSPRGPSFYEQYFGPGTRLTVT.

The chain joins TRBV27 to TRBJ1-1; D call uncertain. Trimming removed 6 bases at V and 3 bases at J, with 20 bases between. Germline CDR1 reads MNHEY; CDR2 reads SMNVEV (reference sequence). The CDR3 extends over 16 amino acids. CDR3 DNA: TGTGCCAGCAGAAAATACCCCGGGATCACCGACACTGAAGCTTTCTTT. As protein: CASRKYPGITDTEAFF.

The rearrangement links TRBV28 to TRBJ2-7; TRBD1 agrees at 10 bases. After removal of 7 bases from V and 5 bases from J, the junction contained 5 bases not matched to a gene. This CDR3 spans 13 amino acids. Germline CDR1 and CDR2: MDHEN and SYDVKM. CDR3 nucleotides: TGTGCCAGCATCGGACAGGGGGATAACGAGCAGTACTTC. This sequence encodes CASIGQGDNEQYF.

V and J are TRBV5-1 and TRBJ2-7; TRBD1 agrees at 10 bases. The J segment lost 1 base and the V segment lost 4 bases, leaving 5 bases of the junction unmatched. The length of the CDR3 is 15 residues. In germline, CDR1 is SGHRS, CDR2 YFSETQ. The CDR3, as DNA: TGCGCCAGCAGCCGAGGACAGGGGGGATCCTACGAGCAGTACTTC. Its protein is CASSRGQGGSYEQYF.

The CDR3 sequence is CASSLDREGRPQHF. The CDR3 DNA reads as TGTGCCAGCAGTCTCGATAGGGAGGGACGGCCCCAGCATTTT. The chain has TRBV27 and TRBJ1-5; the D gene is possibly TRBD1 (5 bases). V lost 5 bases and J lost 9, with 17 bases in between. CDR1 is MNHEY and CDR2 is SMNVEV in the germline V gene (reference sequence). The CDR3 runs to 14 residues.

This clone was observed a single time. The chain links TRBV4-1 to TRBJ2-2; 10 bases match TRBD2. CDR1 and CDR2 from the germline V gene are MGHRA and YSYEKL. V dropped 1 base and J dropped 5; count of bases not matched to a gene: 13. The CDR3 totals 19 residues. The DNA for the CDR3 is TGCGCCAGCAGCCAAGGGACTCTAGCGGGAGTCGTTCGGACCGGGGAGCTGTTTTTT. Its protein is CASSQGTLAGVVRTGELFF.